This TCR beta chain comes out of a study of blood T cell repertoires in COVID-19 (TCRdb year 2020). About the full investigation: The collaborator samples originated in the United States, Italy and Spain and spanned the acute and convalescent phases of COVID-19. Deeply sampled blood TCRbeta repertoires from subjects exposed to, actively infected with, or recovered from COVID-19 were included in the dataset. Where available, HLA class I and class II types were taken from metadata supplied by the sample provider and were not determined by assay-based typing. The samples were drawn from two sources: the first 160 participants of the ongoing ImmuneRACE study, and over 950 subjects contributed by 6 global collaborators. The material from the prospective study consisted of cDNA or gDNA derived from T cells, B-cell-depleted T cells, or PBMCs. The sample metadata nearly always contained a de-identified subject ID, COVID-19 status, age in years and sex. A freely available public database, intended as a resource for researchers studying the immune response to SARS-CoV-2, is where the repertoires were released.

TCRbeta CDR3 regions were amplified from genomic DNA using the immunoSEQ Assay, a bias-controlled multiplex PCR. The published analysis was carried out like this. The number of nucleated cells in each sample was estimated from the amplification of reference gene primers within the assay. To quantify the absolute abundance of each unique TCRbeta CDR3 rearrangement, sequence reads were collapsed and filtered. Productive Simpson clonality was computed per sample as the square root of Simpson's diversity index over productive rearrangements. TCRdb holds this immuneACCESS table with in-frame rearrangements only. Some clones are missing; in checked studies, unresolved V genes explain under half, and the rest has no known cause. D and trimming were read from the DNA, whereas the V and J calls and clone size are those reported in that table. The sample data list 72,000 or so clones, and 82% of these were observed just once. The ten biggest clones cover around 16% of the sample.

The collaborating institutions used their own protocols to collect whole blood in K2EDTA tubes. For TCRbeta analysis, collaborators shipped samples as frozen whole blood, isolated PBMCs, or DNA extracted from either of those sample types. The CDR1 and CDR2 encoded by the germline V gene (reference sequence) are SEHNR and FQNEAQ. The cysteine opens and the phenylalanine closes a CDR3 of 13 amino acids. The only DNA kept is the CDR3, 39 bases in frame from the first base. At the junction V is shortened by 5 bases and J by 3 bases, with 11 bases in between. The full study reports these points: The amount of clinical and demographic metadata varied by source and participant and was provided uncurated.

This clone was found a few times. Its antigen remains unidentified. No base-level quality is on record; no much larger clone is a single base apart. The sequencing input was peripheral blood. The V and J genes are TRBV7-9 and TRBJ2-7; a tentative D match to TRBD1 spans 7 bases. This clonotype originated in a man at least 80 years old with active COVID-19. The CDR3 region has the sequence CASSAGQNYEQYF. The nucleotides are TGTGCCAGCAGCGCGGGACAGAACTACGAGCAGTACTTC.